This T cell receptor beta chain appears in the sequencing data of a study of blood T cell repertoires in COVID-19. Study in general: Donors in the United States, Italy and Spain gave samples during acute or convalescent COVID-19. In each case, the material was cDNA or gDNA derived from T cells, B-cell-depleted T cells, or PBMCs.

Trimming shortened V by 10 bases and J by 2 bases, and 14 bases separated the two germline ends. CDR1 and CDR2 from the germline V gene are MNHEY and SVGAGI. The CDR3 consists of 14 residues. Original analysis: Reference gene primer amplification yielded estimated nucleated cell counts. Some clones are missing from TCRdb's copy, which holds only in-frame ones; the method was immunoSEQ multiplex PCR. That table is the source of V, J and clone size, and D and trimming were worked out from the DNA. The repertoire holds approximately 240,000 clones, 80% to 85% seen once, with roughly 5% in the top ten. The receptor's source is a woman between 55 and 75 years old who had recovered from COVID-19. The V gene is TRBV6-5, the J gene TRBJ1-4; D is perhaps TRBD1 (6 bases). Sequencing input: peripheral blood. The CDR3, as DNA: TGTGCCACGAGAGGGGGATACACTAATGAAAAACTGTTTTTT. Translation: CATRGGYTNEKLFF.